A single sample is the source of the 20 T cell receptor beta chains below, sequenced in a study of blood T cell repertoires in COVID-19. Clones were sequenced by immunoSEQ multiplex PCR, and TCRdb holds only the in-frame ones, with some missing. Here the sample spans about 110,000 clones, approximately 80% being singletons. The sequenced sample was peripheral blood. All receptors derive from a woman in her 50s with acute or convalescent COVID-19.

This clone was observed a few times. The chain is built from TRBV6-5 and TRBJ1-5; 7 bases are a match to TRBD1. The CDR3 runs to 15 residues. V shed 7 bases and J 4 bases; nucleotides not matched to a gene: 10. CDR1 and CDR2 (germline): MNHEY, SVGAGI. CDR3 DNA sequence: TGTGCCAGCAATTTTGACAGGGTTAGTAATCAGCCCCAGCATTTT. Its protein product is CASNFDRVSNQPQHF.

The CDR3 DNA reads as TGTGCCATCAGCTCAGGGATGGGTGATGAAAAACTGTTTTTT. Residues: CAISSGMGDEKLFF. The chain carries TRBV10-3 and TRBJ1-4, with D possibly matching TRBD1 (5 bases). V dropped 6 bases and J dropped 6 bases, with 14 bases sitting between them. The CDR3 is made up of 14 amino acids. In germline, CDR1 is ENHRY, CDR2 SYGVKD.

This chain links TRBV25-1 with TRBJ1-1, with 11 bases that match TRBD1. CDR1 and CDR2 (germline): MGHDK, SYGVNS. The trim removed 5 bases at V and 7 bases at J, leaving 6 bases unmatched. The CDR3 sequence is 14 residues long. The CDR3 reads CASSKRTGGNEAFF. In nucleotides, the CDR3 is TGTGCCAGCAGTAAACGGACAGGGGGCAATGAAGCTTTCTTT.

V gene TRBV14 combines with J gene TRBJ1-2, with a tentative D call TRBD1 (6 bases). CDR3 length equals 14 residues. V lost 6 bases, J lost 2 bases, and 13 bases lay in between. The V gene's germline CDR1 is SGHDN and CDR2 FVKESK. The CDR3 DNA sequence: TGTGCCAGCAGTTCAGGAGGACAGAACTATGGCTACACCTTC. It is translated as CASSSGGQNYGYTF. The full variable domain, rest sourced from reference TRBV14 and TRBJ1-2, is EAGVTQFPSHSVIEKGQTVTLRCDPISGHDNLYWYRRVMGKEIKFLLHFVKESKQDESGMPNNRFLAERTGGTYSTLKVQPAELEDSGVYFCASSSGGQNYGYTFGSGTRLTVV.

J is TRBJ2-5 and V is TRBV5-6; maybe TRBD2 (6 bases). Per the germline V gene, CDR1 is SGHDT and CDR2 is YYEEEE. Trimming removed 2 bases from V and 4 bases from J, with 9 bases in between. There are 13 residues in the CDR3. The DNA for the CDR3 is TGTGCCAGCAGCTTCGGACTACTAGAGACCCAGTACTTC. Its translation is CASSFGLLETQYF.

The chain carries TRBV2 and TRBJ1-4, with a tentative D call TRBD1 (6 bases). Trimming took 1 base from V and 6 from J, leaving 15 bases between them. Germline-derived CDR1 and CDR2 are SNHLY and FYNNEI. The CDR3 sequence is 16 residues long. This chain's CDR3 is CASSEVGGAGYEKLFF. DNA of the CDR3: TGTGCCAGCAGTGAAGTGGGGGGGGCAGGGTATGAAAAACTGTTTTTT.

The rearrangement links TRBV5-1 to TRBJ1-4; 9 positions agree with TRBD1. Unmatched junction bases numbered 7, after V lost 4 bases and J lost 0 bases. The germline V gene has CDR1 SGHRS and CDR2 YFSETQ. The CDR3 is 17 residues long. Here the CDR3 DNA reads TGCGCCAGCAGCACAGGGGGCGGCGTGGCAACTAATGAAAAACTGTTTTTT. Translating gives CASSTGGGVATNEKLFF. The complete variable domain, with remaining parts taken from reference TRBV5-1 and TRBJ1-4, reads KAGVTQTPRYLIKTRGQQVTLSCSPISGHRSVSWYQQTPGQGLQFLFEYFSETQRNKGNFPGRFSGRQFSNSRSEMNVSTLELGDSALYLCASSTGGGVATNEKLFFGSGTQLSVL.

The table lists this clone with a count of one. The chain recombines TRBV12-5 with TRBJ1-2; no clear D gene. Trimming took 6 bases from V and 4 from J, leaving 12 bases between them. The CDR3 has 13 residues. Germline assignment: CDR1 LGHNT and CDR2 FRNRAP. The CDR3 nucleotides read TGTGCTAGTGGCAATAGCCCTTTCTATGGCTACACCTTC. Residues: CASGNSPFYGYTF.

The chain carries TRBV10-1 and TRBJ1-4; D gene uncertain. The CDR3 is 12 amino acids. Trimming cost V 0 bases and J 8 bases, with 4 bases left between them. CDR1 is WNHNN, CDR2 SYGVQD, per germline (reference sequence). The chain's CDR3 is CASSESREKLFF. CDR3 sequence (DNA): TGCGCCAGCAGTGAGTCGCGAGAAAAACTGTTTTTT.

The rearrangement uses TRBV18 and TRBJ2-7; possible D gene TRBD1, 5 bases. V lost 0 bases and J lost 4, with 16 bases in between. Germline V CDR1 and CDR2: KGHSH, LQKENI. The CDR3 is made up of 16 amino acids. CDR3 loop: CASSPPAAGNAYEQYF. The DNA of the CDR3 is TGTGCCAGCTCACCACCTGCGGCAGGGAACGCGTACGAGCAGTACTTC.

The V call is TRBV10-2, the J call TRBJ2-4, with D maybe TRBD1 (6 bases). This CDR3 comprises 15 residues. Germline CDR1 WSHSY, CDR2 SAAADI. Between the trimmed V and J ends, which lost 3 bases and 7 bases, there was a span of 16 bases. The CDR3 loop is CASSDAGAALNIQYF. CDR3 in DNA: TGCGCCAGCAGTGATGCAGGGGCCGCTTTGAACATTCAGTACTTC.

The chain carries TRBV30 and TRBJ2-2, with a weak D call TRBD1 (6 bases). V was pared by 2 bases and J by 7 bases, with 14 bases between. CDR3 length: 14 amino acids. Germline lookup yields CDR1 GTSNPN and CDR2 SVGIG (reference sequence). In DNA form, the CDR3 reads TGTGCCTGGAGTAGGGGGTCGAAGGACGGGGAGCTGTTTTTT. It encodes CAWSRGSKDGELFF.

V and J are TRBV5-8 and TRBJ1-1; unclear D gene. The CDR3 sequence is 12 residues long. Germline V gene data show CDR1 as SGHTS and CDR2 as YDEGEE. V lost 6 bases, J lost 4 bases, and 10 bases lay in between. CDR3 residues: CASTLLATEAFF. The CDR3 DNA reads TGTGCCAGCACCTTATTGGCCACTGAAGCTTTCTTT.

The chain couples TRBV3-1 (or the pseudogene TRBV3-2) to TRBJ1-3, with TRBD1 matching over 7 bases. The CDR3 totals 15 residues. Germline lookup yields CDR1 LGHDT and CDR2 YNNKEL (reference sequence). V dropped 4 bases and J dropped 4; count of bases not matched to a gene: 7. DNA of the CDR3: TGTGCCAGCAGCCCACAGGGGTCATTAGGAAACACCATATATTTT. Its translation is CASSPQGSLGNTIYF.

The chain's CDR3 is CASSLEGHWGTEAFF. DNA for the CDR3: TGTGCCAGCAGCTTAGAAGGACATTGGGGAACTGAAGCTTTCTTT. V gene TRBV7-9 combines with J gene TRBJ1-1, with D perhaps matching TRBD1 (5 bases). The CDR3 consists of 15 residues. Trimming removed 1 base from V and 5 bases from J, with 14 bases in between. Germline loops: CDR1 SEHNR, CDR2 FQNEAQ (reference sequence).

The chain employs TRBV4-2 and TRBJ1-4; weak D call: TRBD1 (6 bases). Per the germline V gene, CDR1 is LGHNA and CDR2 is YNFKEQ. V was trimmed by 3 bases and J by 6 bases, leaving 11 bases between them. This CDR3 is built from 14 residues. The CDR3 is CASSQGALDEKLFF. CDR3 nucleotides: TGTGCCAGCAGCCAGGGGGCTCTGGATGAAAAACTGTTTTTT.

The rearrangement uses TRBV21-1 and TRBJ2-6; the table's D call TRBD1 went unverified against the DNA. TRBV21-1 is flagged as a pseudogene. The CDR3 spans 18 residues. This CDR3 reads CASSKAGTGARGANVLTF. CDR3 bases: TGTGCCAGCAGCAAGGCCGGGACAGGGGCTCGGGGGGCCAACGTCCTGACTTTC.

This clone was seen just once. The chain has TRBV19 and TRBJ1-1; 7 bases align to TRBD1. The CDR3 extends over 16 amino acids. V gave up 5 bases and J gave up 3 bases; unmatched junction bases: 12. Germline V gene data show CDR1 as LNHDA and CDR2 as SQIVND (reference sequence). The CDR3 loop reads CASSSGTDRGDTEAFF. CDR3 nucleotide sequence: TGTGCCAGTAGTTCTGGGACAGACCGTGGGGACACTGAAGCTTTCTTT.

J is TRBJ2-7 and V is TRBV5-1, with 9 bases identical to TRBD2. The J segment lost 7 bases and the V segment lost 0 bases, leaving 5 bases of the junction unmatched. Per the germline V gene, CDR1 is SGHRS and CDR2 is YFSETQ. The CDR3 has 14 amino acids. CDR3 residues: CASSLELAGREQYF. The CDR3 DNA reads TGCGCCAGCAGCTTGGAGCTAGCGGGGCGGGAGCAGTACTTC.

The J gene is TRBJ1-5, the V gene TRBV28; 7 bases match TRBD1. V shed 4 bases, J shed 6 bases, and the junction held 6 bases outside the gene matches. The CDR3 has 14 amino acids. Per germline, CDR1 MDHEN and CDR2 SYDVKM. The CDR3 DNA sequence: TGTGCCAGCAGTTCCTACAGGGGAGTTCAGCCCCAGCATTTT. Translation gives CASSSYRGVQPQHF.